The clone carrying this TCR beta chain showed up many times. Its matching antigen is unknown. This sample stems from a study of regulatory T cells in long-lasting Graves disease. Noted time point: newly diagnosed GD, antithyroid drugs for less than 3 months. PBMC-derived RNA was used for the TCR library. Sequencing libraries for TCR beta were prepared with iRepertoire HTBI primers and Arm-PCR of CDR3 regions. Each CDR3 protein is one row after TCRdb ran MiXCR on the multiplex PCR reads. In the table there are about 540,000 distinct CDR3 sequences, 13% of which are singletons. Findings and caveats of the study: Limited samples may have lowered accuracy. Persistent disease was associated with favored TRBV28 usage and with favored use of TRBJ1-2 and TRBJ2-5.

This CDR3 is 17 amino acids long. Trimming took 0 bases from V and 5 from J; bases not matched to a gene: 12. From germline, CDR1 is MNHEY and CDR2 SMNVEV (reference sequence). These data also featured in a second study, about T cells in Graves' hyperthyroidism and ophthalmopathy. That work states: The hyperthyroidism patients had all been newly diagnosed, and their disease duration was under 2 months. Their ages ranged from 18 to 65 years.

The material was peripheral blood mononuclear cells (PBMCs), obtained at new diagnosis, from a patient treated with antithyroid drugs. The chain employs TRBV27 and TRBJ2-5, with 7 bases aligning to TRBD2. The receptor was derived from a man under 40 with Graves disease. CDR3 loop: CASSLSSEAGREETQYF. In DNA form, the CDR3 reads TGTGCCAGCAGTTTATCGTCGGAGGCGGGGCGGGAGGAGACCCAGTACTTC.